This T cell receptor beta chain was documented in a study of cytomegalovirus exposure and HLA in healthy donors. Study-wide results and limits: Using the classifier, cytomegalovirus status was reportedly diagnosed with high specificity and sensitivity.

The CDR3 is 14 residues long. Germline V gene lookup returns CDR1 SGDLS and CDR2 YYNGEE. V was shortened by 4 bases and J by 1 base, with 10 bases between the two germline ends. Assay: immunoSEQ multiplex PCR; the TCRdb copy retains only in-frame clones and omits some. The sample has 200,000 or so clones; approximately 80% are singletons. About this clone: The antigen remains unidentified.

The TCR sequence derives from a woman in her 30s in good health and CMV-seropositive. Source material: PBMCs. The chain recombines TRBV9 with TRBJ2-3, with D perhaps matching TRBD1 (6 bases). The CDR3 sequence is CASSPRQGTDTQYF. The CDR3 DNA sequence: TGTGCCAGCAGCCCCCGACAGGGCACAGATACGCAGTATTTT.